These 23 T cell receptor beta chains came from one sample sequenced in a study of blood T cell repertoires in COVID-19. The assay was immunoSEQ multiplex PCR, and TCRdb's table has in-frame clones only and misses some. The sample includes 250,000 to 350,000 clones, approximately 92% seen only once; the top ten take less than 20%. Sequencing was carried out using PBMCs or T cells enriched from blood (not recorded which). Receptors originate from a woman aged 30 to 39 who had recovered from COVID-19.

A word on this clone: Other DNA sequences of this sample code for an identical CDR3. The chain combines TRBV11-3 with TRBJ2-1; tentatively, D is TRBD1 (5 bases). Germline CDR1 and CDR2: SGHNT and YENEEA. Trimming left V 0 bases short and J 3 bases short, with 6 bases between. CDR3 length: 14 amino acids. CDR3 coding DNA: TGTGCCAGCAGCTTAGATGACAGCTACAATGAGCAGTTCTTC. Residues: CASSLDDSYNEQFF.

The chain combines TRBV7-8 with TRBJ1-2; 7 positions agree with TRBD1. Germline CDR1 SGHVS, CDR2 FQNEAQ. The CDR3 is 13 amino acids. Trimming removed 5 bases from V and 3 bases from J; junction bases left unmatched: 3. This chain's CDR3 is CASSPGTDYGYTF. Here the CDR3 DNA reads TGTGCCAGCAGCCCAGGGACAGACTATGGCTACACCTTC.

Written as DNA, the CDR3 is TGTGCCAGCGGAATCGGACAGGGCCAGGGGCCCCAGCATTTT. It specifies CASGIGQGQGPQHF. The V call is TRBV27, the J call TRBJ1-5, with 8 bases aligning to TRBD1. J gave up 9 bases and V 8 bases, and 12 bases lay outside the gene matches. From germline, CDR1 is MNHEY and CDR2 SMNVEV (reference sequence). The CDR3 loop spans 14 amino acids.

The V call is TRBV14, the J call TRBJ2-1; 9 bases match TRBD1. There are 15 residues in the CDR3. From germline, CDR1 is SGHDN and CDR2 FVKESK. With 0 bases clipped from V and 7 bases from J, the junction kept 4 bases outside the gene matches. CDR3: CASSQDLGQGNEQFF. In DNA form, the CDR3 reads TGTGCCAGCAGCCAAGATCTGGGACAGGGAAATGAGCAGTTCTTC.

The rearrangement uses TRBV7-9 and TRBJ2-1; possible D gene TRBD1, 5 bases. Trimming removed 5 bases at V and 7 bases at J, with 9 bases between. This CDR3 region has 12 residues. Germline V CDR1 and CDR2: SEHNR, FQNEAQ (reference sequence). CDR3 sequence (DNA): TGTGCCAGCAGCACGCAGGGTAATGAGCAGTTCTTC. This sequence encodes CASSTQGNEQFF.

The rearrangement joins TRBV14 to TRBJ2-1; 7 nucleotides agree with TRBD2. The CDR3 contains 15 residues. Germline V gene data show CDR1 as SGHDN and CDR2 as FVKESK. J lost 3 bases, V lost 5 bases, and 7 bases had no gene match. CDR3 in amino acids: CASSDQWGGYNEQFF. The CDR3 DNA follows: TGTGCCAGCAGCGACCAGTGGGGGGGCTACAATGAGCAGTTCTTC.

The CDR3 bases are TGTGCCAGCAGCTTGGCGGCATACGGGGCACCCCTCCACTTT. Its translation: CASSLAAYGAPLHF. V usage is TRBV5-5 and J usage is TRBJ1-6; D gene uncertain. V lost 0 bases, J lost 11 bases, and 12 bases lay in between. There are 14 residues in the CDR3. CDR1 and CDR2 (germline): SGHKS, YYEKEE (reference sequence). The full variable domain, with the rest looked up from reference TRBV5-5 and TRBJ1-6, is DAGVTQSPTHLIKTRGQQVTLRCSPISGHKSVSWYQQVLGQGPQFIFQYYEKEERGRGNFPDRFSARQFPNYSSELNVNALLLGDSALYLCASSLAAYGAPLHFGNGTRLTVT.

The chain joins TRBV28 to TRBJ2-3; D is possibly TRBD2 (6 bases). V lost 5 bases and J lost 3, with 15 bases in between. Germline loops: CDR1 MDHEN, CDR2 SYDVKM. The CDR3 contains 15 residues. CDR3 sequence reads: CASSLLGTSTDTQYF. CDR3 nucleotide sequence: TGTGCCAGCAGTCTACTGGGGACTTCAACAGATACGCAGTATTTT.

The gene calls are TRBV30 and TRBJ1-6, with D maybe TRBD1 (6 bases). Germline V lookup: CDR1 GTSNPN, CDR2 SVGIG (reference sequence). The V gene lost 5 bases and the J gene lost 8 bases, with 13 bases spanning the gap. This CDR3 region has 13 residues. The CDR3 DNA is TGTGCCTGGGTAAAGGGGGACGATTCACCCCTCCACTTT. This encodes CAWVKGDDSPLHF.

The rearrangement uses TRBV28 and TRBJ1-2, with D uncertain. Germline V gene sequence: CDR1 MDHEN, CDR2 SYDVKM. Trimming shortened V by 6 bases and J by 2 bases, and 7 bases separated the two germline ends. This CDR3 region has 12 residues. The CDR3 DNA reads TGTGCCAGCAGGGAGACCAACTATGGCTACACCTTC. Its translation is CASRETNYGYTF.

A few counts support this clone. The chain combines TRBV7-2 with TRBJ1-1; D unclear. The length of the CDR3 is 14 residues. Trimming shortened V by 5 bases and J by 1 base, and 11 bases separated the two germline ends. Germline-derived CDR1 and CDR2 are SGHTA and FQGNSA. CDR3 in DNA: TGTGCCAGCAGCCCGACCGGGAGGAACACTGAAGCTTTCTTT. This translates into CASSPTGRNTEAFF.

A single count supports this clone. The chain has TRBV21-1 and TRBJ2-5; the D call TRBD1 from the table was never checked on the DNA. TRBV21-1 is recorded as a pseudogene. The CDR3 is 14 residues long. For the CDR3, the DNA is TGTGCCAGCGGAAGGACAGGATTACAAGAGACCCAGTACTTC. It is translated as CASGRTGLQETQYF.

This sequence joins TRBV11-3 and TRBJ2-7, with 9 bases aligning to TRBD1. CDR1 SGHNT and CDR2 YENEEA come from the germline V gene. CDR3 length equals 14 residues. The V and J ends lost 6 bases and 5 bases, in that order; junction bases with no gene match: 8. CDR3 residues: CASSTTQGANEQYF. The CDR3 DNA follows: TGTGCCAGCAGTACGACACAGGGGGCGAACGAGCAGTACTTC.

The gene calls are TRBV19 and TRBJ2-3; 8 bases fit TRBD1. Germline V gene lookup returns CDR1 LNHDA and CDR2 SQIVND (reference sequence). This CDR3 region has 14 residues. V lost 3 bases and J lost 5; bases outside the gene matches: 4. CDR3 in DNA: TGTGCCAGTAGTATCCGGGACAGGAGAGATACGCAGTATTTT. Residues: CASSIRDRRDTQYF.

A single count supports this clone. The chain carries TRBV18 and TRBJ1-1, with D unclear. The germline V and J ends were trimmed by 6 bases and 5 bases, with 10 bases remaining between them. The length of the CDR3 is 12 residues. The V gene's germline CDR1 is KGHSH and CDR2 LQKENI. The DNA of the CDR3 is TGTGCCAGCTCCGTATCCGGGACTGAAGCTTTCTTT. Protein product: CASSVSGTEAFF.

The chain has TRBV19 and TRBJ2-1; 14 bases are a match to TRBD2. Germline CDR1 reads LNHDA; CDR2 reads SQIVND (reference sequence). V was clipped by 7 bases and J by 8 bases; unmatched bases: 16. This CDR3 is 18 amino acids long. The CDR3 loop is CASTPIGGRLAGGYEQFF. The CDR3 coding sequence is TGTGCCAGTACCCCTATTGGGGGTAGACTAGCGGGAGGGTATGAGCAGTTCTTC.

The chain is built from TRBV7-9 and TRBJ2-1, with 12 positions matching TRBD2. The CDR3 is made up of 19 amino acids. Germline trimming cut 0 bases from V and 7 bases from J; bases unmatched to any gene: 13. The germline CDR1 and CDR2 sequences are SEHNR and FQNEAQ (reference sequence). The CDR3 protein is CASSLALTSGRRGGNEQFF. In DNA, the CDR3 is TGTGCCAGCAGCTTAGCGCTAACTAGCGGGAGGCGGGGGGGGAATGAGCAGTTCTTC.

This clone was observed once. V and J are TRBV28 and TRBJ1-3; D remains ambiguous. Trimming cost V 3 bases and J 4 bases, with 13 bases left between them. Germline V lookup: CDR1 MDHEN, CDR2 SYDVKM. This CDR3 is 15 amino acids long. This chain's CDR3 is CASSFSWRGGNTIYF. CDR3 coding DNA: TGTGCCAGCAGTTTCTCCTGGCGGGGAGGAAACACCATATATTTT.

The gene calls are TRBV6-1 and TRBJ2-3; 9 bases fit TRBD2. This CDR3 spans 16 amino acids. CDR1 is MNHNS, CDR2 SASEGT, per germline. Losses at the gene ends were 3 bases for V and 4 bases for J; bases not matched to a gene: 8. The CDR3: CASSEMAGGPPDTQYF. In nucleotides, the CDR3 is TGTGCCAGCAGTGAGATGGCGGGAGGGCCCCCAGATACGCAGTATTTT.

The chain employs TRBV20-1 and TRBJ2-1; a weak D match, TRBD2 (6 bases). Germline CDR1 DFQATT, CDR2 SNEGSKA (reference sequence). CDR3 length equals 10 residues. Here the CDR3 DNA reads TGCACTCCGACGGGGGAGGAGCAGTTCTTC. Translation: CTPTGEEQFF.

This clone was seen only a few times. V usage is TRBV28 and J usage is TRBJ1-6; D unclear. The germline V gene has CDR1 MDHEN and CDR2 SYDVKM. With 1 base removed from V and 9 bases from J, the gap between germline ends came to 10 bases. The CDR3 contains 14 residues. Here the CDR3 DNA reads TGTGCCAGCAGTTTATTCAGGCGCAGTTCACCCCTCCACTTT. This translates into CASSLFRRSSPLHF.

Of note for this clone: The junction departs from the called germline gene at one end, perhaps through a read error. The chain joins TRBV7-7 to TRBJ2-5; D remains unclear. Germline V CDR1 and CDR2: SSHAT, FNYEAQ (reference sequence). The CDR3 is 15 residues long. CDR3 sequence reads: CASSLIRKTQETQYF. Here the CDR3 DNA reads TGTGCTAGCAGCTTAATCAGAAAAACCCAAGAGACCCAGTACTTC.

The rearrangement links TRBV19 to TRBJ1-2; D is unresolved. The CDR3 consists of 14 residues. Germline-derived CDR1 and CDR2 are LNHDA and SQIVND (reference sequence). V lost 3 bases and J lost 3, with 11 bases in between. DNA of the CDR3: TGTGCCAGTAGTATTGTGGCCTTCGACTATGGCTACACCTTC. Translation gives CASSIVAFDYGYTF.